Each of the 30 T cell receptor beta chains below was sequenced from the same sample in a study of post-analysis software for immune sequencing data. Study results and limitations: Compared with controls, patients had more of roughly five TRBV segments, including TRBV5-6, TRBV5-1 and TRBV20-1.

Their cognate antigens are unknown. Unique molecular identifiers were built into the TCR beta cDNA libraries. Each CDR3 protein is one row after TCRdb ran MiXCR on the PCR reads. The sample contains fewer than 600,000 distinct CDR3 sequences, approximately 46% of which appear only once. Sequences were obtained from blood. The source of these receptors is a girl aged 5-17 years with multiple sclerosis.

The chain employs TRBV5-1 and TRBJ2-2; 10 bases fit TRBD2. The germline CDR1 and CDR2 sequences are SGHRS and YFSETQ. The V and J ends lost 0 bases and 5 bases, in that order; junction bases with no gene match: 7. The CDR3 consists of 17 residues. In DNA form, the CDR3 reads TGCGCCAGCAGCTTGGGACAGGCTAGCGGGAGAACCGGGGAGCTGTTTTTT. Translation: CASSLGQASGRTGELFF.

V usage is TRBV6-5 and J usage is TRBJ1-4; 8 bases match TRBD1. The junction had 5 bases not matched to a gene; V was cut back by 6 bases and J by 5 bases. The CDR3 is 14 amino acids. From germline, CDR1 is MNHEY and CDR2 SVGAGI. The chain's CDR3 is CASSTDRGNEKLFF. The CDR3 DNA reads TGTGCCAGCAGCACCGACAGGGGAAATGAAAAACTGTTTTTT.

This clonotype appeared a few times. V is TRBV29-1 and J is TRBJ2-1, with D possibly matching TRBD2 (6 bases). This CDR3 contains 14 residues. The germline V and J ends were trimmed by 7 bases and 4 bases, with 17 bases remaining between them. Germline-derived CDR1 and CDR2 are SQVTM and ANQGSEA. The CDR3 sequence is CSAGGRGAYNEQFF. The DNA for the CDR3 is TGCAGCGCCGGAGGGAGAGGGGCATACAATGAGCAGTTCTTC.

Comment on this clonotype: One end of the junction is discordant with germline, which a read error may explain. J is TRBJ2-5 and V is TRBV6-2 or TRBV6-3; TRBD2 agrees at 7 bases. The J call is uncertain, as TRBJ2-7 better fits the DNA end. This CDR3 has 14 residues. Germline lookup yields CDR1 MNHEY and CDR2 SVGEGT. The CDR3 reads CASGYSRETHEQYF. The CDR3 coding sequence is TGTGCCAGCGGTTACTCGCGGGAGACTCACGAGCAGTACTTC.

As regards this clonotype: A much more abundant neighbour one base away suggests this may be a read error. The chain is built from TRBV7-2 and TRBJ2-3; possible D gene TRBD2, 6 bases. This CDR3 region has 15 residues. Trimming shortened V by 4 bases and J by 5 bases, and 16 bases separated the two germline ends. The V gene's germline CDR1 is SGHTA and CDR2 FQGNSA. The CDR3 DNA follows: TGTGCCAGCAGCTCTACCAGACTAGTTGGAGATACGCAGTATTTT. Amino acids: CASSSTRLVGDTQYF.

J is TRBJ1-1 and V is TRBV29-1; TRBD1 is a possible D gene (5 bases). Trimming cost V 6 bases and J 1 base, with 15 bases left between them. Germline values: CDR1 SQVTM, CDR2 ANQGSEA. The CDR3 runs 14 residues. The CDR3 DNA sequence: TGCAGCGTAGGGGCAGTCGCCGGGAACACTGAAGCTTTCTTT. This encodes CSVGAVAGNTEAFF.

This clonotype was detected a few times. This chain joins TRBV4-1 and TRBJ1-6, with D perhaps matching TRBD1 (5 bases). Per germline, CDR1 MGHRA and CDR2 YSYEKL. Trimming removed 3 bases at V and 10 bases at J, with 10 bases between. This CDR3 has 13 residues. CDR3 region: CASSQAGQSPLHF. CDR3 DNA sequence: TGCGCCAGCAGCCAGGCAGGGCAGTCACCCCTCCACTTT.

The rearrangement links TRBV20-1 to TRBJ2-1; TRBD2 agrees at 11 bases. J lost 5 bases, V lost 0 bases, and 3 bases had no gene match. CDR1 and CDR2 (germline): DFQATT, SNEGSKA (reference sequence). CDR3 length equals 15 residues. CDR3 sequence reads: CSARDGGLADNEQFF. The CDR3 region has the DNA TGCAGTGCTAGAGATGGGGGACTAGCGGACAATGAGCAGTTCTTC.

The chain uses TRBV24-1 and TRBJ2-6, with 7 bases fitting TRBD2. The CDR3 consists of 13 residues. Trimming removed 3 bases from V and 9 bases from J; junction bases left unmatched: 1. The V gene's germline CDR1 is KGHDR and CDR2 SFDVKD. CDR3 nucleotide sequence: TGTGCCACCAGTGATCCGGGAGGCAACGTCCTGACTTTC. Amino acids: CATSDPGGNVLTF.

The chain is built from TRBV7-9 and TRBJ1-4; possible D gene TRBD1, 5 bases. The germline gives CDR1 SEHNR, CDR2 FQNEAQ (reference sequence). Trimming stripped 0 bases from V and 4 bases from J, with 9 bases between. The CDR3 extends over 15 amino acids. CDR3 residues: CASSLAQGFNEKLFF. CDR3 DNA: TGTGCCAGCAGCTTAGCTCAGGGTTTTAATGAAAAACTGTTTTTT.

V and J are TRBV7-2 and TRBJ1-6; TRBD1 matches 9 bases. Germline V gene data show CDR1 as SGHTA and CDR2 as FQGNSA. With 5 bases clipped from V and 9 bases from J, the junction kept 5 bases outside the gene matches. There are 14 residues in the CDR3. The CDR3 bases are TGTGCCAGCAGCAAGGACAGGGGAGGTTCACCCCTCCACTTT. Its translation is CASSKDRGGSPLHF. The full variable domain, completed using reference TRBV7-2 and TRBJ1-6, is GAGVSQSPSNKVTEKGKDVELRCDPISGHTALYWYRQSLGQGLEFLIYFQGNSAPDKSGLPSDRFSAERTGGSVSTLTIQRTQQEDSAVYLCASSKDRGGSPLHFGNGTRLTVT.

This clonotype has only a few counts. V is TRBV20-1 and J is TRBJ2-7, with TRBD1 identical over 7 bases. The CDR3 contains 14 residues. CDR1 is DFQATT, CDR2 SNEGSKA, per germline (reference sequence). J was trimmed by 0 bases and V by 1 base; bases with no gene match: 3. The CDR3 region has the DNA TGCAGTGCTAGAGCCGGGACAGACTCCTACGAGCAGTACTTC. It specifies CSARAGTDSYEQYF.

The chain is built from TRBV3-1 and TRBJ1-1, with D uncertain. CDR3 length: 16 amino acids. Trimming removed 1 base at V and 4 bases at J, with 16 bases between. The germline CDR1 and CDR2 sequences are LGHDT and YNNKEL (reference sequence). DNA of the CDR3: TGTGCCAGCAGCCAAGGTAGAGCCCTCCGAGGCACTGAAGCTTTCTTT. This gives the protein CASSQGRALRGTEAFF.

V and J are TRBV29-1 and TRBJ1-1; 7 nucleotides align to TRBD1. The CDR3 runs 13 residues. Germline CDR1 reads SQVTM; CDR2 reads ANQGSEA. J was trimmed by 7 bases and V by 6 bases; bases with no gene match: 11. The CDR3, as DNA: TGCAGCGTGAACAGGGACAGCCGGCATGAAGCTTTCTTT. This codes for CSVNRDSRHEAFF.

This clonotype was counted a few times. The chain carries TRBV2 and TRBJ2-3; 7 positions match TRBD2. In germline, CDR1 is SNHLY, CDR2 FYNNEI. This CDR3 spans 16 amino acids. V lost 1 base and J lost 2; bases outside the gene matches: 6. The CDR3 nucleotides are TGTGCCAGCAGTGAAGGGGACTACCGGGCCACAGATACGCAGTATTTT. Translation: CASSEGDYRATDTQYF.

This clonotype was picked up one time. The chain is built from TRBV7-3 and TRBJ2-1; no clear D gene. The CDR3 contains 15 residues. The germline CDR1 and CDR2 sequences are SGHTA and FQGTGA. V lost 5 bases and J lost 3, with 14 bases in between. The CDR3 reads CASSQTGPNYNEQFF. The CDR3 nucleotides read TGTGCCAGCAGCCAGACCGGACCCAACTACAATGAGCAGTTCTTC.

This clonotype has more than one count but fewer than ten. An end of the junction does not agree with germline; a read error may underlie this. V and J are TRBV5-1 and TRBJ2-5, with D perhaps TRBD1 or TRBD2 (5 bases each). The J call may be in error: the DNA end matches TRBJ2-7 better. This CDR3 region has 11 residues. Germline values: CDR1 SGHRS, CDR2 YFSETQ. CDR3 sequence: CTSRDRYEQYF. The CDR3 region has the DNA TGCACCAGTCGGGACCGCTACGAGCAGTACTTC.

V is TRBV12-3 or TRBV12-4 and J is TRBJ2-3; D remains ambiguous. The V gene lost 6 bases and the J gene lost 4 bases, with 11 bases spanning the gap. The CDR3 totals 13 residues. CDR3 residues: CASRVLVSDTQYF. The CDR3 DNA sequence: TGTGCCAGCAGAGTTTTAGTGTCAGATACGCAGTATTTT.

The V gene is TRBV10-3, the J gene TRBJ1-2; tentative D call: TRBD1 (6 bases). The CDR3 has 13 residues. V lost 7 bases and J 1 base, leaving 10 bases between the germline ends. Germline-derived CDR1 and CDR2 are ENHRY and SYGVKD. This CDR3 is CAITADSNYGYTF. DNA for the CDR3: TGTGCCATCACTGCGGACAGTAACTATGGCTACACCTTC.

Remarks on this clonotype: Germline and junction disagree at one end, which may indicate a read error. The chain employs TRBV7-2 and TRBJ2-3, with D perhaps TRBD2 (6 bases). The germline CDR1 and CDR2 sequences are SGHTA and FQGNSA. CDR3 length: 16 residues. DNA for the CDR3: TGTGCTAGCAGCTCGACCAGGGAGGCAAGCACAGATACGCAGTATTTT. This sequence encodes CASSSTREASTDTQYF. Based on the CDR3 plus reference TRBV7-2 and TRBJ2-3, the full variable domain is GAGVSQSPSNKVTEKGKDVELRCDPISGHTALYWYRQSLGQGLEFLIYFQGNSAPDKSGLPSDRFSAERTGGSVSTLTIQRTQQEDSAVYLCASSSTREASTDTQYFGPGTRLTVL.

The sample holds a few counts of this clonotype. The rearrangement uses TRBV7-8 and TRBJ2-3, with TRBD2 as a possible D gene (5 bases). V was clipped by 5 bases and J by 4 bases, with 10 bases between them. The CDR3 has 13 amino acids. The germline CDR1 and CDR2 sequences are SGHVS and FQNEAQ. CDR3 in amino acids: CASSPWGADTQYF. CDR3 in DNA: TGTGCCAGCAGCCCTTGGGGAGCAGATACGCAGTATTTT.

V is TRBV29-1 and J is TRBJ1-1; D is ambiguous. CDR3 length: 10 residues. The V end was cut by 5 bases, the J end by 3 bases, with 4 bases between. In germline, CDR1 is SQVTM, CDR2 ANQGSEA. CDR3: CSVMDTEAFF. CDR3 nucleotides: TGCAGCGTTATGGACACTGAAGCTTTCTTT.

This chain links TRBV19 with TRBJ1-5; 7 bases line up with TRBD1. Germline CDR1 LNHDA, CDR2 SQIVND (reference sequence). The CDR3 spans 17 residues. V was pared by 3 bases and J by 4 bases, with 12 bases of the junction left unmatched. The CDR3 DNA reads TGTGCCAGTAGTATCCTGGGCGGCAGGGGGTTGAATCAGCCCCAGCATTTT. Encoded protein: CASSILGGRGLNQPQHF.

This CDR3 reads CSALPPRLGATYEQYF. The DNA of the CDR3 is TGCAGTGCGCTCCCCCCTCGGCTAGGGGCAACCTACGAGCAGTACTTC. This chain uses TRBV20-1 with TRBJ2-4, with a weak D call TRBD1 (5 bases). The DNA matches TRBJ2-7 better at its end, which makes the J call doubtful. The germline gives CDR1 DFQATT, CDR2 SNEGSKA (reference sequence). The CDR3 is made up of 16 amino acids.

The chain combines TRBV29-1 with TRBJ2-7, with D perhaps matching TRBD1 (6 bases). Germline V gene sequence: CDR1 SQVTM, CDR2 ANQGSEA. V was pared by 6 bases and J by 0 bases, with 15 bases between. CDR3 length: 14 amino acids. The CDR3 bases are TGCAGCGTAGGACAGCGACGCGGCTCCTACGAGCAGTACTTC. It yields the protein CSVGQRRGSYEQYF.

This rearrangement joins TRBV7-2 to TRBJ2-1, with TRBD1 matching over 7 bases. After removal of 5 bases from V and 3 bases from J, the junction contained 7 bases not matched to a gene. This CDR3 has 15 amino acids. CDR1 SGHTA and CDR2 FQGNSA come from the germline V gene. DNA for the CDR3: TGTGCCAGCAGCCTGGGACAGCCTCACTACAATGAGCAGTTCTTC. This sequence encodes CASSLGQPHYNEQFF.

The chain recombines TRBV24-1 with TRBJ2-1, with 8 bases lining up with TRBD2. CDR1 KGHDR and CDR2 SFDVKD come from the germline V gene. V dropped 1 base and J dropped 6; count of bases not matched to a gene: 7. This CDR3 is 16 amino acids long. The CDR3 DNA sequence: TGTGCCACCAGTGATTTCCCCCGGGGGGGATCCAATGAGCAGTTCTTC. This gives the protein CATSDFPRGGSNEQFF.

V and J are TRBV6-2 or TRBV6-3 and TRBJ1-2; TRBD1 is a possible D gene (5 bases). The CDR3 extends over 14 amino acids. Germline V gene data show CDR1 as MNHEY and CDR2 as SVGEGT. Trimming pared 0 bases from V and 9 bases from J, leaving 14 bases between. CDR3 protein: CASSYSKGADRYTF. In DNA, the CDR3 is TGTGCCAGCAGTTACTCAAAAGGGGCGGATCGCTACACCTTC.

The chain links TRBV27 to TRBJ1-4; the D is unclear. The germline CDR1 and CDR2 sequences are MNHEY and SMNVEV (reference sequence). Trimming pared 5 bases from V and 3 bases from J, leaving 10 bases between. The CDR3 is 14 residues long. CDR3 loop: CASSNGWANEKLFF. CDR3 bases: TGTGCCAGCAGTAACGGATGGGCTAATGAAAAACTGTTTTTT.

The chain joins TRBV7-3 to TRBJ2-1; TRBD2 matches at 9 bases. Germline V gives CDR1 SGHTA, CDR2 FQGTGA. The trim removed 4 bases at V and 6 bases at J, leaving 1 base unmatched. The CDR3 extends over 13 amino acids. CDR3 sequence (DNA): TGTGCCAGCAGCTCTAGCGGGATCAATGAGCAGTTCTTC. Amino acids: CASSSSGINEQFF.